This T cell receptor (beta chain) was documented in a study of T cells in women clearing cervical HPV infection. Study results and limitations: Unknown T-cell numbers per sample may underlie the richness differences.

With regard to this clone: Its specificity is not known.

The assay was immunoSEQ multiplex PCR, and TCRdb's table has in-frame clones only and misses some. The sample holds some 46,000 clones. The sequence derives from a woman between 18 and 75 years old with a cervical HPV16 infection that either progressed to CIN3+ or cleared (not recorded which). The sample consisted of blood buffy coat.

The CDR3 protein is CASRAGTSYGYTF. The sequenced CDR3 bases are TGTGCCAGCAGGGCCGGGACATCCTATGGC. The chain combines TRBV5-4 with TRBJ1-2, with a possible D match to TRBD1 (6 bases). The CDR3 extends 3 residues past the end of the read, so its final part is completed from the germline J gene. Germline V gene lookup returns CDR1 SGHNT and CDR2 YYREEE (reference sequence). The CDR3 has 13 residues. Deletions cut 5 bases from V and 4 bases from J, with 12 bases between. The full variable domain, with the rest looked up from reference TRBV5-4 and TRBJ1-2, is ETGVTQSPTHLIKTRGQQVTLRCSSQSGHNTVSWYQQALGQGPQFIFQYYREEENGRGNFPPRFSGLQFPNYSSELNVNALELDDSALYLCASRAGTSYGYTFGSGTRLTVV.